Sequencing of this T cell receptor beta chain was carried out in a study of blood T cells in healthy people across ages. Using a J-beta primer mix together with a sample-barcoded 5' primer, a second PCR was run for roughly 7 to 12 cycles. TCRdb fed the 5' RACE reads into MiXCR, producing one record per CDR3 protein. The sample consists of some 940,000 distinct CDR3 sequences, under 35% of them appearing once. Per germline, CDR1 SGDLS and CDR2 YYNGEE. CDR3 length: 14 amino acids. Comment on this clonotype: At one of its ends the junction is not consistent with the germline gene, which may arise from a read error.

These data are also associated with another study on T cells of mothers and their children.

What was sequenced was blood. The V and J genes are TRBV9 and TRBJ1-2; 7 bases align to TRBD1. The origin of this receptor is a woman between 40 and 55 years old in good health. CDR3 bases: TGTGCCAGCAGCGCCACCTTTCAGGGGGTTGGCCACACCTTC. Translating it yields CASSATFQGVGHTF. Together with reference TRBV9 and TRBJ1-2, the CDR3 gives the full variable domain: DSGVTQTPKHLITATGQRVTLRCSPRSGDLSVYWYQQSLDQGLQFLIQYYNGEERAKGNILERFSAQQFPDLHSELNLSSLELGDSALYFCASSATFQGVGHTFGSGTRLTVV.